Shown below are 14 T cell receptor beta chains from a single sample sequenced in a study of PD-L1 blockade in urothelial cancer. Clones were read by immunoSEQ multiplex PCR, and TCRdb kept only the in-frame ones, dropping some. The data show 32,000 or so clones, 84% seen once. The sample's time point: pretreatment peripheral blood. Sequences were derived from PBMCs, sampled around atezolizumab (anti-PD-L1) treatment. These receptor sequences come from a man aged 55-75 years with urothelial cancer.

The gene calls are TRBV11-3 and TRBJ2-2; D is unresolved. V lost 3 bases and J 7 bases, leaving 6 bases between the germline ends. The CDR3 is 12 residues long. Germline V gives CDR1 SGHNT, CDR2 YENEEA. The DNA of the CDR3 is TGTGCCAGCAGCTTTTATAGCGGGGAGCTGTTTTTT. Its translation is CASSFYSGELFF.

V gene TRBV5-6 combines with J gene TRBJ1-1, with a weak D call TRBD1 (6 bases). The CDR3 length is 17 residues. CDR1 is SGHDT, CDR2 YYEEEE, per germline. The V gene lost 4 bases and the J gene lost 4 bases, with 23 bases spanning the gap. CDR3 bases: TGTGCCAGCAGCCTCTACCAGGGGACAACCCCGGGCACTGAAGCTTTCTTT. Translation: CASSLYQGTTPGTEAFF.

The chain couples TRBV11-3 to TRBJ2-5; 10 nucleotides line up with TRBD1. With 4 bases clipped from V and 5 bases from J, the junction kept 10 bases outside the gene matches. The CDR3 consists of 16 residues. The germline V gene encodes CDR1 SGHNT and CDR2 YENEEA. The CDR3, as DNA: TGTGCCAGCAGCTCAAATGACAGGGGGCTAGGGGAGACCCAGTACTTC. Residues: CASSSNDRGLGETQYF.

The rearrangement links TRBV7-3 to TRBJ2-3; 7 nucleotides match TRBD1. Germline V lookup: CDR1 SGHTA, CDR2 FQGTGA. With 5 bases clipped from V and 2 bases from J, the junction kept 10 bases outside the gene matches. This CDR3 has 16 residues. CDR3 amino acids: CASSDRTGVSTDTQYF. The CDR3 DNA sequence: TGTGCCAGCAGCGATCGGACAGGAGTCTCCACAGATACGCAGTATTTT.

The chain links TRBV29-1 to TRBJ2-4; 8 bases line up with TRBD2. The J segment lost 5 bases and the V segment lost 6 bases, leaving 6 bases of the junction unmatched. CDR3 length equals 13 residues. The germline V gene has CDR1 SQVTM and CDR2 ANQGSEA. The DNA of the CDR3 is TGCAGCGTGAGCGGGAGTTCGGAAAACATTCAGTACTTC. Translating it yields CSVSGSSENIQYF.

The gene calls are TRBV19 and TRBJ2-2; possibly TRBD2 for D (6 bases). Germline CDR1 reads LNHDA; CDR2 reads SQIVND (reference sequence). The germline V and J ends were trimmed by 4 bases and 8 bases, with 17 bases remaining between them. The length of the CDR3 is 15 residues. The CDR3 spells CASSTSGAVLGELFF. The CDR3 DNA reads TGTGCCAGTAGTACCTCGGGAGCGGTCCTGGGGGAGCTGTTTTTT. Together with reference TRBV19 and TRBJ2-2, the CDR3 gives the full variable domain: DGGITQSPKYLFRKEGQNVTLSCEQNLNHDAMYWYRQDPGQGLRLIYYSQIVNDFQKGDIAEGYSVSREKKESFPLTVTSAQKNPTAFYLCASSTSGAVLGELFFGEGSRLTVL.

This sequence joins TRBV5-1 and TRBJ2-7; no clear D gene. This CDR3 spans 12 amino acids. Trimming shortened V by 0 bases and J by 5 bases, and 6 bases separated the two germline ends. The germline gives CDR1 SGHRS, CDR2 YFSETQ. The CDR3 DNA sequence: TGCGCCAGCAGCTTGGGGCGGAACGAGCAGTACTTC. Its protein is CASSLGRNEQYF.

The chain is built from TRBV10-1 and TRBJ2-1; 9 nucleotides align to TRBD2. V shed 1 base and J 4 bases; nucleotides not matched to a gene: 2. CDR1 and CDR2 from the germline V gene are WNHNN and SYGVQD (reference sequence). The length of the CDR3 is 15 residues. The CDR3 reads CASSEFSGSYNEQFF. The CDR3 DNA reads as TGCGCCAGCAGTGAGTTTAGCGGGAGTTACAATGAGCAGTTCTTC.

The CDR3 is CAISPRDEQFF. The CDR3 bases are TGTGCCATCAGTCCGCGGGATGAGCAGTTCTTC. This chain joins TRBV10-3 and TRBJ2-1; D might be TRBD2 (5 bases). This CDR3 is 11 amino acids long. Germline lookup yields CDR1 ENHRY and CDR2 SYGVKD. The V gene lost 5 bases and the J gene lost 8 bases, with 7 bases spanning the gap.

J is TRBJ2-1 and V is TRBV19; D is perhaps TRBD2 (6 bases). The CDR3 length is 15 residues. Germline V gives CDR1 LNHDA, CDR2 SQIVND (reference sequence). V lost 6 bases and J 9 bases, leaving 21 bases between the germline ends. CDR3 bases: TGTGCCAGTAGGACAACCGGGAGCCAAGCCTTTGAGCAGTTCTTC. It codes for CASRTTGSQAFEQFF.

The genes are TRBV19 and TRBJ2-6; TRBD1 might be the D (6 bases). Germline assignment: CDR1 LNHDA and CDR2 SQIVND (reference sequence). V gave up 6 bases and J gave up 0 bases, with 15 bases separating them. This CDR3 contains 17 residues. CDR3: CASSEDRKFSGANVLTF. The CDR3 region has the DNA TGTGCCAGTAGCGAAGACAGGAAATTCTCTGGGGCCAACGTCCTGACTTTC.

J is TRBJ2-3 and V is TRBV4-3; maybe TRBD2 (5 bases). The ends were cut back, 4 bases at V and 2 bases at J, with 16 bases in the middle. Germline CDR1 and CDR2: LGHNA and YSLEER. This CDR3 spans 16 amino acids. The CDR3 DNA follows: TGCGCCAGCAGCCCCGGAGGAGCCCAAGTCACAGATACGCAGTATTTT. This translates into CASSPGGAQVTDTQYF.

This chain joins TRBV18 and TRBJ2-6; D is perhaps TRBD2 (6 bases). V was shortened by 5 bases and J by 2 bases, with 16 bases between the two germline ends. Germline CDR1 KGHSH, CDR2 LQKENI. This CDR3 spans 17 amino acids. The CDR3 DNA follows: TGTGCCAGCTCAGCCACGACGGGGAGGACTGGGGCCAACGTCCTGACTTTC. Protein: CASSATTGRTGANVLTF.

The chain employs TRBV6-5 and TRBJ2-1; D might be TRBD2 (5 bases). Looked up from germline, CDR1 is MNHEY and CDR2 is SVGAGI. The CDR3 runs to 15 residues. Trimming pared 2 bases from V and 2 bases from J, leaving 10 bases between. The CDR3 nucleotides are TGTGCCAGCAGTTACGGGCGGGCCACCTACAATGAGCAGTTCTTC. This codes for CASSYGRATYNEQFF.